These 25 T cell receptor beta chains share one sample of origin, sequenced in a study of PD-L1 blockade in urothelial cancer. Sequenced by immunoSEQ multiplex PCR; TCRdb stores in-frame clones only, minus some. The repertoire holds just over 35,000 clones, with approximately 84% as singletons. Time point meaning: peripheral blood 6 weeks after treatment start. The material sequenced was PBMCs, taken around atezolizumab (anti-PD-L1) treatment. The receptors here all came from a man in his forties or fifties with urothelial cancer.

CDR3 coding DNA: TGCGCCAGCAGCTTGGACGGGAGCCCTTACAATGAGCAGTTCTTC. Encoded protein: CASSLDGSPYNEQFF. The rearrangement links TRBV5-1 to TRBJ2-1; maybe TRBD2 (6 bases). The CDR3 is 15 residues long. In germline, CDR1 is SGHRS, CDR2 YFSETQ. The V and J ends lost 0 bases and 4 bases respectively, with 11 bases between them.

This clone was detected only a few times. CDR3 nucleotide sequence: TGTGCCATCAGTGAGAGGGGACAGGTAAACACCGGGGAGCTGTTTTTT. It yields the protein CAISERGQVNTGELFF. This rearrangement joins TRBV10-3 to TRBJ2-2; 8 positions agree with TRBD1. CDR3 length: 16 residues. The J segment lost 2 bases and the V segment lost 2 bases, leaving 4 bases of the junction unmatched. Germline V CDR1 and CDR2: ENHRY, SYGVKD.

The J gene is TRBJ2-1, the V gene TRBV27, with 7 bases matching TRBD2. This CDR3 spans 15 amino acids. Per germline, CDR1 MNHEY and CDR2 SMNVEV (reference sequence). With V trimmed by 5 bases and J by 9 bases, 13 bases remained unmatched. The CDR3, as DNA: TGTGCCAGCAGTCCGTGGGGAGGGATCGTAGGTGAGCAGTTCTTC. Translating it yields CASSPWGGIVGEQFF.

This chain connects TRBV29-1 to TRBJ2-1; 10 bases agree with TRBD1. Germline V gene sequence: CDR1 SQVTM, CDR2 ANQGSEA. The CDR3 is 12 residues long. Germline trimming cut 4 bases from V and 12 bases from J; bases unmatched to any gene: 6. Written as DNA, the CDR3 is TGCAGCGTTGGGGGGACAGGGGTTGTGCAGTTCTTC. It encodes CSVGGTGVVQFF.

The chain carries TRBV19 and TRBJ1-2, with TRBD1 as a possible D gene (6 bases). Deletions cut 7 bases from V and 4 bases from J, with 13 bases between. This CDR3 comprises 13 residues. Germline V gives CDR1 LNHDA, CDR2 SQIVND (reference sequence). The CDR3 coding sequence is TGTGCCAGTAACCTACAGGGAACCTATGGCTACACCTTC. Protein: CASNLQGTYGYTF.

This clone was detected only a few times. The V call is TRBV6-5, the J call TRBJ2-1; a possible D gene is TRBD2 (5 bases). V dropped 8 bases and J dropped 1 base, with 12 bases sitting between them. Germline-derived CDR1 and CDR2 are MNHEY and SVGAGI. The CDR3 sequence is 14 residues long. This chain's CDR3 is CASYSGLSYNEQFF. The CDR3 DNA sequence: TGTGCCAGCTACTCCGGACTTTCCTACAATGAGCAGTTCTTC.

The V call is TRBV6-6, the J call TRBJ2-1, with a weak D call TRBD1 (6 bases). With 5 bases removed from V and 7 bases from J, the gap between germline ends came to 9 bases. CDR1 is MNHNY, CDR2 SVGAGI, per germline (reference sequence). This CDR3 comprises 12 residues. The CDR3 loop is CASSPQGNEQFF. CDR3 nucleotide sequence: TGTGCCAGCAGTCCCCAGGGGAATGAGCAGTTCTTC.

The V gene is TRBV5-1, the J gene TRBJ2-3; 8 nucleotides align to TRBD2. The germline gives CDR1 SGHRS, CDR2 YFSETQ. The CDR3 loop spans 16 amino acids. The trim removed 0 bases at V and 11 bases at J, leaving 14 bases unmatched. This chain's CDR3 is CASSLVGLDSPEGQYF. CDR3 in DNA: TGCGCCAGCAGCTTGGTGGGACTAGACAGCCCCGAGGGGCAGTATTTT.

The CDR3 here is CASSTDRRSYEQYF. CDR3 DNA sequence: TGTGCCAGCAGTACCGACAGGAGGTCCTACGAGCAGTACTTC. The chain links TRBV6-5 to TRBJ2-7; tentatively, D is TRBD1 (6 bases). Trimming stripped 5 bases from V and 1 base from J, with 12 bases between. CDR1 and CDR2 from the germline V gene are MNHEY and SVGAGI. This CDR3 has 14 amino acids.

A word on this clone: The junction differs from germline at one of its ends, possibly a read error. J is TRBJ1-1 and V is TRBV9, with TRBD1 matching 9 bases. Germline CDR1 is SGDLS and CDR2 is YYNGEE. CDR3 length: 17 residues. The DNA of the CDR3 is TGTGCCAGCAGCGTAGACCCTGGACAGGGGTTGAAGACTGAAGCTTTCTTT. It codes for CASSVDPGQGLKTEAFF.

This clone has only a few counts. The chain couples TRBV28 to TRBJ2-7, with 9 bases aligning to TRBD1. Unmatched junction bases numbered 10, after V lost 5 bases and J lost 5 bases. This CDR3 has 15 residues. Germline V CDR1 and CDR2: MDHEN, SYDVKM. The CDR3 DNA reads as TGTGCCAGCAGTGGGCCGGGACAGGGTATCCACGAGCAGTACTTC. Amino acid sequence: CASSGPGQGIHEQYF. Full variable domain (rest looked up from reference TRBV28 and TRBJ2-7): DVKVTQSSRYLVKRTGEKVFLECVQDMDHENMFWYRQDPGLGLRLIYFSYDVKMKEKGDIPEGYSVSREKKERFSLILESASTNQTSMYLCASSGPGQGIHEQYFGPGTRLTVT.

The chain carries TRBV4-2 and TRBJ2-5; TRBD2 agrees at 14 bases. From germline, CDR1 is LGHNA and CDR2 YNFKEQ. The CDR3 extends over 16 amino acids. The V gene end was trimmed by 5 bases and the J gene end by 3 bases; junction bases not matched to a gene: 5. Here the CDR3 DNA reads TGTGCCAGCAGCGTACCGGGACTAGCGGGAGAAGAGACCCAGTACTTC. Amino acid sequence: CASSVPGLAGEETQYF.

The chain couples TRBV7-2 to TRBJ2-1; D not resolved. With 1 base removed from V and 9 bases from J, the gap between germline ends came to 7 bases. Germline V CDR1 and CDR2: SGHTA, FQGNSA. The CDR3 sequence is 12 residues long. The CDR3 reads CASSLGLFEQFF. The CDR3 DNA reads TGTGCCAGCAGCTTAGGGCTCTTTGAGCAGTTCTTC.

The chain carries TRBV5-1 and TRBJ2-3; 9 nucleotides match TRBD1. Germline CDR1 is SGHRS and CDR2 is YFSETQ. Trimming at V came to 5 bases and at J to 0 bases, leaving 10 bases not matched to a gene. The CDR3 runs 17 residues. In DNA form, the CDR3 reads TGCGCCAGCAGGAGGACAGGGGTGCGGGAGAGCACAGATACGCAGTATTTT. This codes for CASRRTGVRESTDTQYF.

The CDR3 reads CASSLGLAEKGEQFF. CDR3 bases: TGTGCCAGCAGCTTGGGACTAGCGGAGAAGGGTGAGCAGTTCTTC. This chain joins TRBV11-3 and TRBJ2-1; 11 bases line up with TRBD2. Losses at the gene ends were 3 bases for V and 9 bases for J; bases not matched to a gene: 7. The CDR3 extends over 15 amino acids. Germline V gene data show CDR1 as SGHNT and CDR2 as YENEEA.

By sample fraction, this clone is medium-sized. The genes are TRBV28 and TRBJ2-2; D may be TRBD2 (6 bases). V was trimmed by 5 bases and J by 6 bases, leaving 16 bases between them. The CDR3 spans 15 residues. Germline-derived CDR1 and CDR2 are MDHEN and SYDVKM. Here the CDR3 DNA reads TGTGCCAGCAGTGCGCGGGGAGGAGGGGCCGGGGAGCTGTTTTTT. Its protein product is CASSARGGGAGELFF.

The chain couples TRBV27 to TRBJ1-2; 7 positions match TRBD1. The germline CDR1 and CDR2 sequences are MNHEY and SMNVEV (reference sequence). The trim removed 7 bases at V and 8 bases at J, leaving 10 bases unmatched. The CDR3 length is 13 residues. The DNA for the CDR3 is TGTGCCAGCAAGACACAGGGGAACAGCGGCTACACCTTC. Residues: CASKTQGNSGYTF.

This clone was counted between two and nine times. The rearrangement joins TRBV5-1 to TRBJ2-1, with unresolved D. The V end was cut by 0 bases, the J end by 13 bases, with 11 bases between. This CDR3 contains 12 residues. Germline CDR1 SGHRS, CDR2 YFSETQ. CDR3 sequence (DNA): TGCGCCAGCAGCTTGGTAGCCTCCGTACAGTTCTTC. Translating it yields CASSLVASVQFF.

CDR3 region: CASSLAQGIGEQYF. The CDR3 DNA follows: TGCGCCAGCAGCTTGGCCCAGGGGATAGGGGAGCAGTACTTC. The chain employs TRBV5-1 and TRBJ2-7, with D tentatively TRBD1 (6 bases). Germline V CDR1 and CDR2: SGHRS, YFSETQ. The CDR3 covers 14 residues. The V end was cut by 0 bases, the J end by 7 bases, with 14 bases between.

This chain joins TRBV2 and TRBJ1-5; TRBD1 is a possible D gene (6 bases). The CDR3 length is 14 residues. V lost 6 bases, J lost 3 bases, and 12 bases lay in between. The germline V gene encodes CDR1 SNHLY and CDR2 FYNNEI. This CDR3 reads CASSLRDNNQPQHF. The DNA of the CDR3 is TGTGCCAGCAGCCTCCGGGACAACAATCAGCCCCAGCATTTT.

J is TRBJ1-2 and V is TRBV30; no reliable D call. Germline lookup yields CDR1 GTSNPN and CDR2 SVGIG (reference sequence). This CDR3 has 11 residues. V was trimmed by 3 bases and J by 5 bases, leaving 7 bases between them. Here the CDR3 DNA reads TGTGCCTGGAGCATGGCTTATGGCTACACCTTC. This gives the protein CAWSMAYGYTF.

This sequence joins TRBV7-9 and TRBJ1-2; a possible D gene is TRBD1 (6 bases). The CDR3 length is 13 residues. Germline V gives CDR1 SEHNR, CDR2 FQNEAQ (reference sequence). With 3 bases removed from V and 8 bases from J, the gap between germline ends came to 13 bases. The chain's CDR3 is CASSFQGMEGYTF. CDR3 sequence (DNA): TGTGCCAGCAGCTTCCAGGGGATGGAAGGCTACACCTTC.

The chain employs TRBV29-1 and TRBJ1-5; D gene unclear. Germline V CDR1 and CDR2: SQVTM, ANQGSEA. Trimming took off 6 bases at V and 4 bases at J, with 10 bases between the two ends. This CDR3 region has 12 residues. CDR3 protein: CSVRTGNQPQHF. CDR3 coding DNA: TGCAGCGTCAGGACGGGGAATCAGCCCCAGCATTTT.

The gene calls are TRBV27 and TRBJ2-1, with 12 bases identical to TRBD2. This CDR3 is built from 15 residues. The germline gives CDR1 MNHEY, CDR2 SMNVEV (reference sequence). V gave up 6 bases and J gave up 6 bases; unmatched junction bases: 6. CDR3 amino acids: CASRSLAGGLNEQFF. CDR3 DNA sequence: TGTGCCAGCAGAAGCCTAGCGGGAGGGCTCAATGAGCAGTTCTTC.

This chain uses TRBV11-1 with TRBJ2-2, with 12 bases identical to TRBD2. V shed 5 bases and J 7 bases; nucleotides not matched to a gene: 5. The CDR3 contains 15 residues. Germline V gives CDR1 SGHAT, CDR2 FQDESV (reference sequence). CDR3 sequence reads: CASSLRLAGDGELFF. The CDR3 nucleotides are TGTGCCAGCAGCCTAAGACTAGCGGGAGACGGGGAGCTGTTTTTT.